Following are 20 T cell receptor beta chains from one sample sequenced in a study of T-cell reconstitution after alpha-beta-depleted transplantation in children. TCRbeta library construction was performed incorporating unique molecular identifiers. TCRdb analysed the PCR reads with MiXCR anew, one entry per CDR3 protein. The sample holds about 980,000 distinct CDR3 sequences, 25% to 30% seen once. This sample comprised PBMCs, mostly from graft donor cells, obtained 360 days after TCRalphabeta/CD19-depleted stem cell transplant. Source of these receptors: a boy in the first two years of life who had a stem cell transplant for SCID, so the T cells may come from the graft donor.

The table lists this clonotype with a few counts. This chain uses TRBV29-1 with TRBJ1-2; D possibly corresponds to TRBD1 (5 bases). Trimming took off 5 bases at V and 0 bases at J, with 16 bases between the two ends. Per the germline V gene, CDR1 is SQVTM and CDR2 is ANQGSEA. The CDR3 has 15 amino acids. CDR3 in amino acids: CSVPGPTLANYGYTF. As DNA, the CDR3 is TGCAGCGTTCCGGGACCGACATTAGCTAACTATGGCTACACCTTC.

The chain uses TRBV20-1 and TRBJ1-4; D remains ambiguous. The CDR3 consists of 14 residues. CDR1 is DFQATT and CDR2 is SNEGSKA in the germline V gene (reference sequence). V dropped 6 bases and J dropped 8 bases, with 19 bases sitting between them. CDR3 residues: CSALRTAEGEKLFF. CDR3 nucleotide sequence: TGCAGTGCCCTCCGAACAGCAGAAGGGGAAAAACTGTTTTTT.

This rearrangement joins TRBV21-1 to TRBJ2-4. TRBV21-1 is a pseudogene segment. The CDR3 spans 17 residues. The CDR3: CASSKRVMGSPKNIQYF. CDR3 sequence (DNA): TGTGCCAGCAGCAAAAGGGTAATGGGCTCGCCAAAAAACATTCAGTACTTC.

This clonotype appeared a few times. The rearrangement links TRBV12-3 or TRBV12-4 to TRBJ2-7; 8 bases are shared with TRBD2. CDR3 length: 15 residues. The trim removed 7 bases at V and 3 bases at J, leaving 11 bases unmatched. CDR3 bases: TGTGCCAGCACTCATCGGGGGGGTCTTCTCTACGAGCAGTACTTC. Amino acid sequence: CASTHRGGLLYEQYF.

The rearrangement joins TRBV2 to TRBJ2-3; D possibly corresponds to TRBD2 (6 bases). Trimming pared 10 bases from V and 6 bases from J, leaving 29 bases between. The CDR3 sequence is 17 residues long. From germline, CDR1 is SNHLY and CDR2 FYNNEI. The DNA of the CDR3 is TGTGCCACCGCAGGGATCAGGCCTAATCTAGCGTTGGATACGCAGTATTTT. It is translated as CATAGIRPNLALDTQYF.

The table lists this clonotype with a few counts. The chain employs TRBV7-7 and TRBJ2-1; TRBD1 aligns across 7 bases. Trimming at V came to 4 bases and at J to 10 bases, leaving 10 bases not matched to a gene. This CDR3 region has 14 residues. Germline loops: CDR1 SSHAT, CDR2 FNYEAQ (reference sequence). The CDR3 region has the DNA TGTGCCAGCAGCTCGTTTACAGGGGCAGGGGAGCAGTTCTTC. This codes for CASSSFTGAGEQFF.

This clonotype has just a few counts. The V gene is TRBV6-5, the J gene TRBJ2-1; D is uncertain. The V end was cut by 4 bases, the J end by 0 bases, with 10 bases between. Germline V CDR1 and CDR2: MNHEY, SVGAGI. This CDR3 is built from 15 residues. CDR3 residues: CASSSQSHSYNEQFF. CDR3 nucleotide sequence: TGTGCCAGCAGTTCTCAGTCCCACTCCTACAATGAGCAGTTCTTC.

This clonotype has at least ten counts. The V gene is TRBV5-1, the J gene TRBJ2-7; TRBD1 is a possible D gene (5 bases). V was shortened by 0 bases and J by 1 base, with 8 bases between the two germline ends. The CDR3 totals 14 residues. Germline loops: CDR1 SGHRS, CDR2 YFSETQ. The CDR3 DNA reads TGCGCCAGCAGCTTGGACAGGATATCCTACGAGCAGTACTTC. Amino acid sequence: CASSLDRISYEQYF.

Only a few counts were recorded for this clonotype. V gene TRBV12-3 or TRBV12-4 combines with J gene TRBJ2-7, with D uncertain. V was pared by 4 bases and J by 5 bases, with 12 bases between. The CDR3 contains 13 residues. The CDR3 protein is CASSSWGKDEQYF. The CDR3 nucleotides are TGTGCCAGCAGTTCGTGGGGTAAGGACGAGCAGTACTTC.

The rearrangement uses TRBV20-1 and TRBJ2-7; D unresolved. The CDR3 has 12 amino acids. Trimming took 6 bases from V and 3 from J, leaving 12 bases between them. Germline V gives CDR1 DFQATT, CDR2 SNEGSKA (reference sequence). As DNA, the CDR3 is TGCAGTGCAAAACAGAGTTACTACGAGCAGTACTTC. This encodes CSAKQSYYEQYF.

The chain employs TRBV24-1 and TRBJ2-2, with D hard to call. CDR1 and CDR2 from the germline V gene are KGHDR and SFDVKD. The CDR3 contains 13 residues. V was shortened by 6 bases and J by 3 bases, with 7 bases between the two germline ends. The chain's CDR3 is CATSSRHTGELFF. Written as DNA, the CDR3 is TGTGCCACCAGTTCTAGACACACCGGGGAGCTGTTTTTT.

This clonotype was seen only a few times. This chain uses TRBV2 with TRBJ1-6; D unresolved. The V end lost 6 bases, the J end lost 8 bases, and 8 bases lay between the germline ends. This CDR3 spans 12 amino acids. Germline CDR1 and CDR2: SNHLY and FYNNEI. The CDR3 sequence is CASSRSDSPLHF. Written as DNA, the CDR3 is TGTGCCAGCAGCCGTTCAGATTCACCCCTCCACTTT.

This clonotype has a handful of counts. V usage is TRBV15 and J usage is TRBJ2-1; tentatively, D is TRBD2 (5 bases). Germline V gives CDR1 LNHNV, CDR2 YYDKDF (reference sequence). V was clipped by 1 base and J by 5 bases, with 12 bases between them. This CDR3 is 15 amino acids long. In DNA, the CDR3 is TGTGCCACCAGCAGAGGTCCGGGGAGCAACAATGAGCAGTTCTTC. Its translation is CATSRGPGSNNEQFF. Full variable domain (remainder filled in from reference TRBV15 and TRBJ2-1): DAMVIQNPRYQVTQFGKPVTLSCSQTLNHNVMYWYQQKSSQAPKLLFHYYDKDFNNEADTPDNFQSRRPNTSFCFLDIRSPGLGDTAMYLCATSRGPGSNNEQFFGPGTRLTVL.

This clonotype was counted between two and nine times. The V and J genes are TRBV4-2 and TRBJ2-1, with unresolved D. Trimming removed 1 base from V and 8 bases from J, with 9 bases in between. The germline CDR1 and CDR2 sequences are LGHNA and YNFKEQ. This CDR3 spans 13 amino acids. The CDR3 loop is CASSQAPPDEQFF. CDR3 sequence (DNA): TGTGCCAGCAGCCAAGCCCCCCCAGATGAGCAGTTCTTC.

CDR3 bases: TGTGCCAGCAGCCCTCGAGGGGACGGGGGTGAAAAACTGTTTTTT. Its protein product is CASSPRGDGGEKLFF. The chain carries TRBV7-9 and TRBJ1-4; D perhaps matches TRBD1 (5 bases). Trimming shortened V by 5 bases and J by 7 bases, and 17 bases separated the two germline ends. The germline V gene encodes CDR1 SEHNR and CDR2 FQNEAQ (reference sequence). The CDR3 has 15 residues.

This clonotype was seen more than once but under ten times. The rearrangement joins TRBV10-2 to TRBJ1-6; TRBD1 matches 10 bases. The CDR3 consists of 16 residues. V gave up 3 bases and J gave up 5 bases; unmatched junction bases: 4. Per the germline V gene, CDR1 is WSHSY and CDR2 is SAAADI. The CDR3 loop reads CASSDLGQGDNSPLHF. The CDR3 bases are TGCGCCAGCAGTGACTTAGGACAGGGGGATAATTCACCCCTCCACTTT.

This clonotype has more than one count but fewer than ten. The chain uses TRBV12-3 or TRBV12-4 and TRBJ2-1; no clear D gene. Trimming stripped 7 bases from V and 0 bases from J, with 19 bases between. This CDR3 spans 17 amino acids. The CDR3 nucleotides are TGTGCCAGCACTAACCGAGTCCCCGGGCTCTCCTACAATGAGCAGTTCTTC. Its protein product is CASTNRVPGLSYNEQFF.

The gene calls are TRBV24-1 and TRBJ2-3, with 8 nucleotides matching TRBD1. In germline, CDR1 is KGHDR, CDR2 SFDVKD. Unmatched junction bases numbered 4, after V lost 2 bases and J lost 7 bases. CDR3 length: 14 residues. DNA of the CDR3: TGTGCCACCAGTGATTCGGACAGGGCGAATACGCAGTATTTT. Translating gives CATSDSDRANTQYF.

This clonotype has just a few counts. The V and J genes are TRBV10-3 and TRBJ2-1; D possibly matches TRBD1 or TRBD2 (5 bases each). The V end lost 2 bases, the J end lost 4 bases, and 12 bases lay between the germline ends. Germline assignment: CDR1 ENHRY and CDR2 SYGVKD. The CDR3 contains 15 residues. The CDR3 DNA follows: TGTGCCATCAGTGAGGGGGGTGTGCGGTACAATGAGCAGTTCTTC. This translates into CAISEGGVRYNEQFF.

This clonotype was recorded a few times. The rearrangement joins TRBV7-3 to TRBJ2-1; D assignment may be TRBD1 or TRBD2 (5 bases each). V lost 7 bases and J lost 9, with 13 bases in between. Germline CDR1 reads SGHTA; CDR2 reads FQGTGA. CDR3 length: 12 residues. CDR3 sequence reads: CASTGNRGEQFF. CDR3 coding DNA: TGTGCCAGCACAGGGAACCGGGGTGAGCAGTTCTTC.